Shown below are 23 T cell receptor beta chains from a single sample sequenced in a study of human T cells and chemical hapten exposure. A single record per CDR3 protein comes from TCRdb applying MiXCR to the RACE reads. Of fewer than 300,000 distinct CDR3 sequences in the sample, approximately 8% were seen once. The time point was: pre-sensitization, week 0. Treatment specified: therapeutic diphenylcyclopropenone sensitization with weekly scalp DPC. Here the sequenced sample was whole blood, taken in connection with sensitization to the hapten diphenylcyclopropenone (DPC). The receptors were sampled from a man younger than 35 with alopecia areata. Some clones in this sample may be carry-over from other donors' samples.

This CDR3 is CASSLSRGPSYEQYF. CDR3 nucleotide sequence: TGTGCCAGCAGTTTGAGCAGGGGCCCATCCTACGAGCAGTACTTC. This chain joins TRBV27 and TRBJ2-7; D is perhaps TRBD1 (6 bases). With 3 bases removed from V and 1 base from J, the gap between germline ends came to 13 bases. The germline CDR1 and CDR2 sequences are MNHEY and SMNVEV (reference sequence). The CDR3 sequence is 15 residues long.

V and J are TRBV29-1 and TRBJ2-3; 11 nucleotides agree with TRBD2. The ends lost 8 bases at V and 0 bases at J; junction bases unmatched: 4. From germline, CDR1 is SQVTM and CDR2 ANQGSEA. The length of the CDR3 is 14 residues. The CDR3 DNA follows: TGCAGCCCGAGACTAGCGGGGAGCACAGATACGCAGTATTTT. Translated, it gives CSPRLAGSTDTQYF.

The CDR3 loop reads CASSKGDSNYGYTF. The CDR3 DNA sequence: TGTGCCAGCAGCAAGGGAGACAGTAACTATGGCTACACCTTC. This chain uses TRBV21-1 with TRBJ1-2; the table assigns TRBD1, which was not confirmed against the DNA. TRBV21-1 is tagged as a pseudogene. The CDR3 totals 14 residues.

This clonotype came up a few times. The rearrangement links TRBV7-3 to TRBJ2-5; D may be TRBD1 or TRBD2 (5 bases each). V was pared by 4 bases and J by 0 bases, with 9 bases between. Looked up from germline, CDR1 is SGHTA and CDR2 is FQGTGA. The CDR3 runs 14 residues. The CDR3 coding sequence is TGTGCCAGCAGCTCGACAGCGGACCAAGAGACCCAGTACTTC. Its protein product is CASSSTADQETQYF.

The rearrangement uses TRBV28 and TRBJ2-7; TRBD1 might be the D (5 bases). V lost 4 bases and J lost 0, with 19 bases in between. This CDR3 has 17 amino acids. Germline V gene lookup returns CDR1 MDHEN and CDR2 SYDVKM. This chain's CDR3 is CASSSFNRQYPSYEQYF. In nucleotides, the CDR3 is TGTGCCAGCAGTTCCTTTAACCGACAGTATCCCTCCTACGAGCAGTACTTC. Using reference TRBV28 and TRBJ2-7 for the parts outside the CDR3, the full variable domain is DVKVTQSSRYLVKRTGEKVFLECVQDMDHENMFWYRQDPGLGLRLIYFSYDVKMKEKGDIPEGYSVSREKKERFSLILESASTNQTSMYLCASSSFNRQYPSYEQYFGPGTRLTVT.

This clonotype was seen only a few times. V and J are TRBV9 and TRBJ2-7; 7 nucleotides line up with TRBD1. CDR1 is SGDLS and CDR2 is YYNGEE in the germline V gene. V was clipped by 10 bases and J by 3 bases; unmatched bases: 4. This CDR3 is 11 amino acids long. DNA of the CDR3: TGTGCCCCACAGGGGAGCTACGAGCAGTACGTC. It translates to CAPQGSYEQYV.

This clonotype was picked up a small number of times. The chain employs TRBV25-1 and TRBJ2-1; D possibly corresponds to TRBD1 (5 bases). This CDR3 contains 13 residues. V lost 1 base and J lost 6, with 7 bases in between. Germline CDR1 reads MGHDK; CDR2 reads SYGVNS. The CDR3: CASSESTANEQFF. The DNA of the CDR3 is TGTGCCAGCAGTGAATCGACAGCCAATGAGCAGTTCTTC.

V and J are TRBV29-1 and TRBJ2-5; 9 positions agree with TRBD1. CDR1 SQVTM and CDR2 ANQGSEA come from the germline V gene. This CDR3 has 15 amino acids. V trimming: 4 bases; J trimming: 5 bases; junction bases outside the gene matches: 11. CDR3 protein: CSVGGRTGVYETQYF. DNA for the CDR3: TGCAGCGTTGGGGGTAGGACAGGGGTTTACGAGACCCAGTACTTC.

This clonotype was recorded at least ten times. CDR3 sequence (DNA): TGCAGCGTTGGTGAAAGGGAGTGGAACACTGAAGCTTTCTTT. Protein: CSVGEREWNTEAFF. The chain is built from TRBV29-1 and TRBJ1-1, with D uncertain. V gave up 4 bases and J gave up 1 base, with 13 bases separating them. Germline V gene data show CDR1 as SQVTM and CDR2 as ANQGSEA. This CDR3 comprises 14 residues.

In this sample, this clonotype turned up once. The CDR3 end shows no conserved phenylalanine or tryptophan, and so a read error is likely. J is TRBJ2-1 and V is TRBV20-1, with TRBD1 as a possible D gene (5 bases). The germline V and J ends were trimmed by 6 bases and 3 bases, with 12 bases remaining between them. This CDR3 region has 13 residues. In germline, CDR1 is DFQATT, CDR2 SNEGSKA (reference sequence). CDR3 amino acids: CSARTNNYNEQFL. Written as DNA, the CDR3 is TGCAGTGCCAGGACAAATAACTACAATGAGCAGTTCTTG.

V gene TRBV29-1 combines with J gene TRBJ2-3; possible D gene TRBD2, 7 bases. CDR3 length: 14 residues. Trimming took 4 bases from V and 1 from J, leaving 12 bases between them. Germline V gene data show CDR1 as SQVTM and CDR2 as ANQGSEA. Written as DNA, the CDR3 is TGCAGCGTTGTCCGGGGGGCCCGCACAGATACGCAGTATTTT. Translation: CSVVRGARTDTQYF.

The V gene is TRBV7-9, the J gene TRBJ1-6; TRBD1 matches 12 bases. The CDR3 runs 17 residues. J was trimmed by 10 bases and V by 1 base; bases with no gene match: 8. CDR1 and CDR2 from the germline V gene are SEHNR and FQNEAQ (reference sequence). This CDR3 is CASSLGGTGGARSPLHF. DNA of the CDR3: TGTGCCAGCAGCTTAGGTGGGACAGGGGGCGCGAGGTCACCCCTCCACTTT.

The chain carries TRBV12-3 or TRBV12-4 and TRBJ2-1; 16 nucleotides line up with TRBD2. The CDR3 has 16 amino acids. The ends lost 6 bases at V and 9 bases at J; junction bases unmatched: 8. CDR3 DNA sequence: TGTGCCAGCAGGAACACAGGGACTAGCGGGAGGGGTGAGCAGTTCTTC. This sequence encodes CASRNTGTSGRGEQFF.

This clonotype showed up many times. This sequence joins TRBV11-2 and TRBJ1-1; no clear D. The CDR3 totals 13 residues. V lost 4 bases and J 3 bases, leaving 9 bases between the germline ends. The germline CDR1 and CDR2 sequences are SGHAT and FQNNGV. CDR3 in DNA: TGTGCCAGCAGCTCGATTCGACACACTGAAGCTTTCTTT. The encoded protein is CASSSIRHTEAFF.

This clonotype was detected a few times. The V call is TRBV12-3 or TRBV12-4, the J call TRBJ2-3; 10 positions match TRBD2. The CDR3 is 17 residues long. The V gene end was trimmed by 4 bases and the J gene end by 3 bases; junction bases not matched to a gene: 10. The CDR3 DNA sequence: TGTGCCAGCAGTTCCGGAGCGGGGGGGCCCCCTACAGATACGCAGTATTTT. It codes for CASSSGAGGPPTDTQYF.

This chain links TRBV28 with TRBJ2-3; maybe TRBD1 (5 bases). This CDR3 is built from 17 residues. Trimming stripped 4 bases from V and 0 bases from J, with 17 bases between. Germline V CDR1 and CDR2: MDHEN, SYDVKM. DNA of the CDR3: TGTGCCAGCAGTTCCCTTCGGACACGAACTAGCACAGATACGCAGTATTTT. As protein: CASSSLRTRTSTDTQYF.

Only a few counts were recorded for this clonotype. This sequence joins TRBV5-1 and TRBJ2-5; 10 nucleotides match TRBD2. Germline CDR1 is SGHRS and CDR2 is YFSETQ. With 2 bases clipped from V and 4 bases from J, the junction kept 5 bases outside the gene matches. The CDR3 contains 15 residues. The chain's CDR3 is CASSFERGGRETQYF. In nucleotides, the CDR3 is TGCGCCAGCAGCTTTGAGCGGGGGGGCAGAGAGACCCAGTACTTC.

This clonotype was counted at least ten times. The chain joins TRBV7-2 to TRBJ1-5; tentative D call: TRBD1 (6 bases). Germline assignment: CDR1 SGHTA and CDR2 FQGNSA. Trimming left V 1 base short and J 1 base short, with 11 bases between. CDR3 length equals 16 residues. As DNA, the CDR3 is TGTGCCAGCAGCTTAGGGGCAGGGGCGAGCAATCAGCCCCAGCATTTT. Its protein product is CASSLGAGASNQPQHF.

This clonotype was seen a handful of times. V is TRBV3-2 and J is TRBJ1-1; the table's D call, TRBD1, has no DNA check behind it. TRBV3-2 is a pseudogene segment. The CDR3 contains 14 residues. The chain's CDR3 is CASRGPRGNTEAFF. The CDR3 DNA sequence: TGTGCCAGCAGGGGACCGAGGGGGAACACTGAAGCTTTCTTT.

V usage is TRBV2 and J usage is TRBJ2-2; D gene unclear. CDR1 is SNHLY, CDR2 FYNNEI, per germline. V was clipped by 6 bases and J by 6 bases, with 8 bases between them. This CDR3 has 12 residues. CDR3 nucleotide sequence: TGTGCCAGCAGGGAGATGGCCGGGGAGCTGTTTTTT. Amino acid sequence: CASREMAGELFF.

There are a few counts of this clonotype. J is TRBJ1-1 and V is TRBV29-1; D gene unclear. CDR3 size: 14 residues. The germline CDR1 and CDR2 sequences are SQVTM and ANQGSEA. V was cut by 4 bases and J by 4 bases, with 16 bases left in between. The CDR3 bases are TGCAGCGTTGGATTTAGGGAATCTAGCACTGAAGCTTTCTTT. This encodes CSVGFRESSTEAFF.

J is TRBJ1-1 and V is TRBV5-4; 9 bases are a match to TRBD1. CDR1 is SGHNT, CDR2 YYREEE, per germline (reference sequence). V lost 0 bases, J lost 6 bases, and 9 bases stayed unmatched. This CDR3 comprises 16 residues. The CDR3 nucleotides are TGTGCCAGCAGCTTGGACCGGGACAGGGCGGGCGCTGAAGCTTTCTTT. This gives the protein CASSLDRDRAGAEAFF.

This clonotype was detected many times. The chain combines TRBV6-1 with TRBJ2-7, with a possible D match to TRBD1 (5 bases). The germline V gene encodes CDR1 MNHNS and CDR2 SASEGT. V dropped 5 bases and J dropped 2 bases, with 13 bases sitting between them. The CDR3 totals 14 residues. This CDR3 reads CASSPLAGTYEQYF. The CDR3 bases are TGTGCCAGCAGTCCCCTCGCAGGGACCTACGAGCAGTACTTC.